The 13 T cell receptor beta chains below come from one sample, sequenced in a study of shared clonotypes between healthy human individuals. The table came from immunoSEQ multiplex PCR; TCRdb's copy has only in-frame clones and leaves some out. Of roughly 1,100,000 clones in the sample, around 76% were seen once. The sample taken for sequencing was memory CD4+ T cells sorted from blood. Subset noted: CD45RA-negative fraction. These receptors were collected from a man aged 18-30 years in good health.

This rearrangement joins TRBV19 to TRBJ1-4; D call uncertain. The CDR3 sequence is 16 residues long. CDR1 and CDR2 (germline): LNHDA, SQIVND (reference sequence). V was trimmed by 5 bases and J by 2 bases, leaving 15 bases between them. CDR3 nucleotide sequence: TGTGCCAGTAGTGCTCCCGGACGGGAGACTAATGAAAAACTGTTTTTT. It is translated as CASSAPGRETNEKLFF.

The sample holds a few counts of this clone. This chain connects TRBV9 to TRBJ1-5; D unresolved. V shed 6 bases and J shed 12 bases, with 10 bases lying between them. Per germline, CDR1 SGDLS and CDR2 YYNGEE. The length of the CDR3 is 10 residues. The chain's CDR3 is CASKDGFQHF. DNA of the CDR3: TGTGCCAGCAAAGACGGGTTCCAGCATTTT.

The CDR3 loop reads CASSLTPNQPQHF. Here the CDR3 DNA reads TGTGCCAGCAGTTTGACCCCGAATCAGCCCCAGCATTTT. The chain links TRBV28 to TRBJ1-5; no clear D gene. Germline assignment: CDR1 MDHEN and CDR2 SYDVKM. This CDR3 has 13 residues. The V and J ends lost 3 bases and 4 bases respectively, with 7 bases between them.

V usage is TRBV9 and J usage is TRBJ2-3; 8 bases are a match to TRBD2. Germline CDR1 reads SGDLS; CDR2 reads YYNGEE. This CDR3 is built from 18 residues. Trimming cost V 3 bases and J 6 bases; bases outside gene matches: 18. The chain's CDR3 is CASSEGNVLAGKRDTQYF. The CDR3 nucleotides are TGTGCCAGCAGCGAAGGAAACGTTCTAGCGGGTAAACGGGATACGCAGTATTTT. Together with reference TRBV9 and TRBJ2-3, the CDR3 gives the full variable domain: DSGVTQTPKHLITATGQRVTLRCSPRSGDLSVYWYQQSLDQGLQFLIQYYNGEERAKGNILERFSAQQFPDLHSELNLSSLELGDSALYFCASSEGNVLAGKRDTQYFGPGTRLTVL.

This clone was seen just once. The chain couples TRBV30 to TRBJ1-5; tentative D call: TRBD1 (5 bases). Germline values: CDR1 GTSNPN, CDR2 SVGIG (reference sequence). The CDR3 is made up of 19 amino acids. The ends were cut back, 0 bases at V and 0 bases at J, with 21 bases in the middle. CDR3 loop: CAWSVSTTIGGDSNQPQHF. The DNA for the CDR3 is TGTGCCTGGAGTGTTTCTACCACTATCGGGGGGGATAGCAATCAGCCCCAGCATTTT.

The chain combines TRBV18 with TRBJ2-1; no clear D gene. The CDR3 totals 15 residues. The germline V and J ends were trimmed by 2 bases and 5 bases, with 13 bases remaining between them. In germline, CDR1 is KGHSH, CDR2 LQKENI. Written as DNA, the CDR3 is TGTGCCAGCTCACCATCGACTGCAAGGAACAATGAGCAGTTCTTC. Translated, it gives CASSPSTARNNEQFF.

This chain connects TRBV2 to TRBJ2-1; 8 nucleotides agree with TRBD1. Trimming removed 3 bases from V and 4 bases from J; junction bases left unmatched: 5. Germline loops: CDR1 SNHLY, CDR2 FYNNEI. The length of the CDR3 is 15 residues. CDR3 sequence reads: CASSDFQGAYNEQFF. The DNA for the CDR3 is TGTGCCAGCAGTGATTTTCAGGGGGCTTACAATGAGCAGTTCTTC.

The chain couples TRBV30 to TRBJ1-2; no definite D call. Per the germline V gene, CDR1 is GTSNPN and CDR2 is SVGIG (reference sequence). Trimming stripped 0 bases from V and 7 bases from J, with 12 bases between. The CDR3 runs 13 residues. The CDR3 nucleotides read TGTGCCTGGAGTGTACAAGGGTTGAGTGGCTACACCTTC. Protein product: CAWSVQGLSGYTF.

This chain links TRBV9 with TRBJ2-5, with 8 nucleotides matching TRBD1. After removal of 5 bases from V and 7 bases from J, the junction contained 10 bases not matched to a gene. Germline V gene sequence: CDR1 SGDLS, CDR2 YYNGEE. This CDR3 has 14 amino acids. CDR3: CASSAGTGGRTQYF. Written as DNA, the CDR3 is TGTGCCAGCAGTGCCGGGACAGGAGGAAGGACCCAGTACTTC.

This chain joins TRBV5-1 and TRBJ2-1; 14 bases line up with TRBD2. Germline lookup yields CDR1 SGHRS and CDR2 YFSETQ. This CDR3 region has 17 residues. V shed 4 bases, J shed 1 base, and the junction held 4 bases outside the gene matches. The CDR3: CASSPGTSGGSYNEQFF. CDR3 in DNA: TGCGCCAGCAGCCCCGGGACTAGCGGGGGTTCCTACAATGAGCAGTTCTTC.

This clone was recorded many times. Other nucleotide sequences from this sample produce the same CDR3. The genes are TRBV7-9 and TRBJ2-3, with 10 bases matching TRBD2. V gave up 6 bases and J gave up 6 bases; unmatched junction bases: 6. Germline V gives CDR1 SEHNR, CDR2 FQNEAQ (reference sequence). The CDR3 sequence is 14 residues long. The DNA for the CDR3 is TGTGCCAGCAGTTTCCTAGCGGGAGCGGATACGCAGTATTTT. Residues: CASSFLAGADTQYF.

V gene TRBV11-3 combines with J gene TRBJ2-1; 9 positions agree with TRBD1. V trimming: 6 bases; J trimming: 2 bases; junction bases outside the gene matches: 2. CDR3 length equals 14 residues. Germline CDR1 reads SGHNT; CDR2 reads YENEEA. DNA of the CDR3: TGTGCCAGCAGGGGACAGGGAACCTACAATGAGCAGTTCTTC. This translates into CASRGQGTYNEQFF.

The chain links TRBV7-9 to TRBJ2-7; the D gene could be TRBD1 or TRBD2 (5 bases each). The germline V and J ends were trimmed by 5 bases and 3 bases, with 20 bases remaining between them. Per germline, CDR1 SEHNR and CDR2 FQNEAQ (reference sequence). CDR3 length: 16 residues. DNA of the CDR3: TGTGCCAGCAGCCCAGGGACGCGTGGCCAATTCTACGAGCAGTACTTC. It specifies CASSPGTRGQFYEQYF.